Below, 15 T cell receptor beta chains from the same sample are listed, as sequenced in a study of T cell responses to AZD1222 COVID-19 vaccine. Assay: immunoSEQ multiplex PCR; the TCRdb copy retains only in-frame clones and omits some. The sample shows more than 150,000 clones, roughly 93% of them seen only once. Sequenced material: peripheral blood, taken on day 0 of AZD1222 vaccination. Source of these receptors: an adult in good health.

The rearrangement links TRBV7-3 to TRBJ2-1; D unresolved. Between the trimmed V and J ends, which lost 1 base and 0 bases, there was a span of 10 bases. Per the germline V gene, CDR1 is SGHTA and CDR2 is FQGTGA. The CDR3 length is 16 residues. The CDR3, as DNA: TGTGCCAGCAGCTTAATGTTGGCAAACTCCTACAATGAGCAGTTCTTC. Translation gives CASSLMLANSYNEQFF.

The chain links TRBV27 to TRBJ2-2; 15 bases align to TRBD2. The germline V gene has CDR1 MNHEY and CDR2 SMNVEV (reference sequence). The CDR3 covers 20 residues. Losses at the gene ends were 5 bases for V and 0 bases for J; bases not matched to a gene: 10. DNA of the CDR3: TGTGCCAGCAGTCCCGGGACTAGCGGGAGGCCCATACCGAACACCGGGGAGCTGTTTTTT. It is translated as CASSPGTSGRPIPNTGELFF.

The rearrangement uses TRBV11-3 and TRBJ1-5; 9 bases align to TRBD1. V lost 5 bases, J lost 2 bases, and 7 bases stayed unmatched. Germline-derived CDR1 and CDR2 are SGHNT and YENEEA. The CDR3 has 16 residues. In DNA, the CDR3 is TGTGCCAGCAGCCACATCCGGGACAGGGGCAATCAGCCCCAGCATTTT. This codes for CASSHIRDRGNQPQHF. The complete variable domain, with remaining parts taken from reference TRBV11-3 and TRBJ1-5, reads EAGVVQSPRYKIIEKKQPVAFWCNPISGHNTLYWYLQNLGQGPELLIRYENEEAVDDSQLPKDRFSAERLKGVDSTLKIQPAELGDSAVYLCASSHIRDRGNQPQHFGDGTRLSIL.

This clone showed up just a few times. The CDR3: CASSFNSGQGAYEQYF. For the CDR3, the DNA is TGTGCCAGCAGCTTCAACTCGGGACAGGGGGCCTACGAGCAGTACTTC. The chain is built from TRBV11-2 and TRBJ2-7, with 11 bases that match TRBD1. CDR1 and CDR2 from the germline V gene are SGHAT and FQNNGV. The ends lost 3 bases at V and 2 bases at J; junction bases unmatched: 6. The CDR3 covers 16 residues.

The chain has TRBV9 and TRBJ1-3, with D hard to call. Between the trimmed V and J ends, which lost 4 bases and 0 bases, there was a span of 11 bases. The CDR3 covers 15 residues. Germline loops: CDR1 SGDLS, CDR2 YYNGEE. CDR3 amino acids: CASSPDVASGNTIYF. The CDR3 DNA is TGTGCCAGCAGCCCCGACGTAGCCTCTGGAAACACCATATATTTT.

The V gene is TRBV18, the J gene TRBJ2-6; D is unresolved. Per the germline V gene, CDR1 is KGHSH and CDR2 is LQKENI. V shed 4 bases and J shed 0 bases, with 7 bases lying between them. The CDR3 extends over 15 amino acids. CDR3 nucleotides: TGTGCCAGCTCACACGACAACTCTGGGGCCAACGTCCTGACTTTC. This translates into CASSHDNSGANVLTF.

The chain couples TRBV11-1 to TRBJ1-6; D unresolved. The germline V gene encodes CDR1 SGHAT and CDR2 FQDESV (reference sequence). V was shortened by 1 base and J by 2 bases, with 9 bases between the two germline ends. The CDR3 is 16 amino acids. The CDR3 sequence is CASSLGAETYNSPLHF. The CDR3 nucleotides are TGTGCCAGCAGCTTAGGGGCGGAGACCTATAATTCACCCCTCCACTTT. Full variable domain (rest looked up from reference TRBV11-1 and TRBJ1-6): EAEVAQSPRYKITEKSQAVAFWCDPISGHATLYWYRQILGQGPELLVQFQDESVVDDSQLPKDRFSAERLKGVDSTLKIQPAELGDSAMYLCASSLGAETYNSPLHFGNGTRLTVT.

This CDR3 reads CASSSRAAATNEKLFF. Here the CDR3 DNA reads TGCGCCAGCAGCTCAAGGGCGGCGGCAACTAATGAAAAACTGTTTTTT. The rearrangement uses TRBV5-1 and TRBJ1-4; D is unresolved. CDR1 and CDR2 (germline): SGHRS, YFSETQ. CDR3 length: 16 amino acids. The V end was cut by 3 bases, the J end by 0 bases, with 12 bases between. Complete variable domain (other parts from reference TRBV5-1 and TRBJ1-4): KAGVTQTPRYLIKTRGQQVTLSCSPISGHRSVSWYQQTPGQGLQFLFEYFSETQRNKGNFPGRFSGRQFSNSRSEMNVSTLELGDSALYLCASSSRAAATNEKLFFGSGTQLSVL.

The chain is built from TRBV9 and TRBJ2-7; TRBD2 agrees at 8 bases. V shed 4 bases, J shed 7 bases, and the junction held 13 bases outside the gene matches. Germline V gene lookup returns CDR1 SGDLS and CDR2 YYNGEE. The CDR3 length is 15 residues. CDR3 in amino acids: CASSTKAGGTREQYF. The CDR3 DNA sequence: TGTGCCAGCAGCACAAAGGCGGGGGGCACGCGGGAGCAGTACTTC.

The chain is built from TRBV28 and TRBJ2-7; 9 bases align to TRBD1. The CDR3 contains 17 residues. Unmatched junction bases numbered 8, after V lost 2 bases and J lost 0 bases. The V gene's germline CDR1 is MDHEN and CDR2 SYDVKM. CDR3 in amino acids: CASSLPPWTGASYEQYF. The CDR3 DNA reads TGTGCCAGCAGTTTACCCCCATGGACAGGGGCCTCCTACGAGCAGTACTTC.

This chain connects TRBV19 to TRBJ1-1; no clear D. Germline assignment: CDR1 LNHDA and CDR2 SQIVND (reference sequence). The V end was cut by 1 base, the J end by 8 bases, with 14 bases between. This CDR3 is built from 14 residues. The CDR3 nucleotides are TGTGCCAGTAGTATAGGTCCCCGGGTACGAGAAGCTTTCTTT. It codes for CASSIGPRVREAFF.

The genes are TRBV7-3 and TRBJ2-1; the D is unclear. Germline CDR1 is SGHTA and CDR2 is FQGTGA. The CDR3 runs to 15 residues. Trimming pared 3 bases from V and 3 bases from J, leaving 12 bases between. The CDR3 nucleotides read TGTGCCAGCAGCTTGGGCGAAACCTTCTACAATGAGCAGTTCTTC. Its protein product is CASSLGETFYNEQFF.

In DNA form, the CDR3 reads TGCGCCAGCAGCCCACATCTCTACCATACCAAAAACATTCAGTACTTC. As protein: CASSPHLYHTKNIQYF. The chain joins TRBV5-1 to TRBJ2-4; D gene ambiguous. From germline, CDR1 is SGHRS and CDR2 YFSETQ. V was clipped by 4 bases and J by 2 bases, with 16 bases between them. The CDR3 totals 16 residues.

This chain joins TRBV6-5 and TRBJ2-5; TRBD1 agrees at 11 bases. V shed 5 bases and J 7 bases; nucleotides not matched to a gene: 3. This CDR3 has 13 residues. Germline V gives CDR1 MNHEY, CDR2 SVGAGI. The CDR3 sequence: CASSTGQGGTQYF. CDR3 in DNA: TGTGCCAGCAGTACGGGACAGGGGGGGACCCAGTACTTC.

The chain employs TRBV2 and TRBJ2-1, with 8 bases matching TRBD2. The CDR3 has 13 amino acids. Germline lookup yields CDR1 SNHLY and CDR2 FYNNEI. Trimming at V came to 3 bases and at J to 9 bases, leaving 4 bases not matched to a gene. The CDR3 protein is CASSEWRGVEQFF. CDR3 DNA sequence: TGTGCCAGCAGTGAGTGGCGGGGGGTTGAGCAGTTCTTC.